This note documents a single TCR beta chain sequence. Its antigen is unidentified. Unique molecular identifiers were incorporated during preparation of the TCRbeta library. A single record per CDR3 protein comes from TCRdb applying MiXCR to the PCR reads. Counted here are 600,000 or so distinct CDR3 sequences, about 21% occurring once; the ten biggest clones make up 13% to 15%. The V end was cut by 6 bases, the J end by 8 bases, with 11 bases between. Germline CDR1 and CDR2: SQVTM and ANQGSEA. The CDR3 has 11 residues. This sample stems from a study of T-cell reconstitution after alpha-beta-depleted transplantation in children. Study findings and constraints: Expanded graft clones numbering several hundred reportedly gave rise to alpha-beta T cells about two months after transplant. Certain patients had high TCRbeta diversity at day 60, and it came from recipient T cells and thymic progenitors that survived.

The chain joins TRBV29-1 to TRBJ2-4; maybe TRBD2 (6 bases). This receptor was identified in a boy under two years old who had a stem cell transplant for acute myeloid leukemia, so the T cells may come from the graft donor. The starting material was PBMCs, mostly from graft donor cells, obtained 360 days after TCRalphabeta/CD19-depleted stem cell transplant. The CDR3 region has the DNA TGCAGCGTCGGTCGCGGGGACATTCAGTACTTC. The encoded protein is CSVGRGDIQYF.